This is a list of T cell receptor beta chains from one sample in a study of vaccination and CD4 T cells after COVID-19. In TCRdb, the PCR reads were re-called with MiXCR into one record per CDR3 protein. This sample has 10,000 to 15,000 distinct CDR3 sequences; 35% to 55% occur once, and the top ten carry less than 7.5%. Their antigens remain unidentified. The sample taken for sequencing was CD4+ T cells from blood, cultured in vitro. These receptors were taken from a human donor who had recovered from COVID-19. CDR3s include the opening cysteine and the closing phenylalanine or tryptophan. The D gene is left open where the match is weak. Clone size appears in some rows only: once, few, many, or a class for an expanded clone.

V	size	J	D	DNA	CDR3
TRBV5-1	.	TRBJ1-1	.	TGCGCCAGCAGCCCGACGCAACGGGGAGATTTCGCTGAAGCTTTCTTT	CASSPTQRGDFAEAFF
TRBV19	.	TRBJ1-6	.	TGTGCCAGTACCCCCGGGAGGGGTGGCTCACCCCTCCACTTT	CASTPGRGGSPLHF
TRBV6-1	.	TRBJ1-3	.	TGTGCCAGCAGTGATAGAACAGGCTTCGCTGGAAACACCATATATTTT	CASSDRTGFAGNTIYF
TRBV24-1	.	TRBJ2-6	.	TGTGCCACCAGTGATCGACAGGCATCTGGGGCCAACGTCCTGACTTTC	CATSDRQASGANVLTF
TRBV29-1	.	TRBJ1-5	TRBD1	TGCGGCGCGAACATGGGACAGCCCAGCAATCAGCCCCAGCATTTT	CGANMGQPSNQPQHF
TRBV19	.	TRBJ1-5	TRBD1	TGTGCCAGTAGGGACAGGGACAATCAGCCCCAGCATTTT	CASRDRDNQPQHF
TRBV2	once	TRBJ2-1	.	TGTGCCAGCAGGGGTACCAGGGGTCTCCCCTACAATGAGCAGTTCTTC	CASRGTRGLPYNEQFF
TRBV19	.	TRBJ1-2	.	TGTGCCAGTAGCAAGGCCGGGACAAACTATGGCTACGCCTTC	CASSKAGTNYGYAF
TRBV20-1	hyperexpanded	TRBJ2-3	.	TGCAGTGCCCACAACCGGGACAAAGGGACAGATACGCAGTATTTT	CSAHNRDKGTDTQYF
TRBV10-3	.	TRBJ2-7	.	TGTGCCACCCTGGGGAACGAGCAGTACTTC	CATLGNEQYF
TRBV7-2	large	TRBJ1-5	.	TGTGCCAGCAGCTTCGGGTCAAATAGCAATCAGCCCCAGCATTTT	CASSFGSNSNQPQHF
TRBV20-1	.	TRBJ2-7	TRBD2	TGCAGTGCTACTAGCGGGTTTGGGTCCTACGAGCAGTACTTC	CSATSGFGSYEQYF
TRBV6-2/TRBV6-3	.	TRBJ2-1	.	TGTGCCAGCAGCCAAGGGACGCCCGAGCAGTTCTTC	CASSQGTPEQFF
TRBV2	.	TRBJ2-7	.	TGTGCCAGCAGACAGGTCGGGACTTCCTACGAGCAGTACTTC	CASRQVGTSYEQYF
TRBV21-1	few	TRBJ1-2	.	TGTGCCAGCAACCTCACAAGGGAGCAGGAATCTAACTATGGCTACACCTTC	CASNLTREQESNYGYTF
TRBV15	.	TRBJ2-3	.	TGTGCCACCAGCAGAGTACGTAATAGTCTCACAGATACGCAGTATTTT	CATSRVRNSLTDTQYF
TRBV5-4	.	TRBJ1-1	.	TGTGCCAGCAGCTTGGTAGGACAGAGTGAAGCTTTCTTT	CASSLVGQSEAFF
TRBV20-1	few	TRBJ1-1	.	TGCAGTGCTAGAGATCAGAGGGCAGGGGCCATGAACACTGAAGCTTTCTTT	CSARDQRAGAMNTEAFF
TRBV11-2	.	TRBJ2-7	.	TGTGCCAGCAGCCAGACCCACGAGCAGTACTTC	CASSQTHEQYF
TRBV12-3/TRBV12-4	.	TRBJ1-1	.	TGTGCCAGCAGCCAGAGACAGATTGAAGCTTTCTTT	CASSQRQIEAFF
TRBV5-1	.	TRBJ1-1	.	TGCGCCAGCAGCTTGGCCGGAGGATCCGTGGCTGAAGCTTTCTTT	CASSLAGGSVAEAFF
TRBV6-2/TRBV6-3	large	TRBJ1-2	TRBD1	TGTGCCAGCAGACGAGACAGGGGTATTCGTGGCTACACCTTC	CASRRDRGIRGYTF
TRBV7-2	.	TRBJ2-2	.	TGTGCCAGCAGCTGGGGAAGAGTGGCCGGGGAGCTGTTTTTT	CASSWGRVAGELFF
TRBV30	.	TRBJ1-1	.	TGTGCCTGGAGTGTACCCCCGCCTCTGCGAGCTTTCTTT	CAWSVPPPLRAFF
TRBV2	few	TRBJ1-6	.	TGTGCCAGCAGTGATCAAGGGGAGGATTCACCCCTCCACTTT	CASSDQGEDSPLHF
TRBV10-2	.	TRBJ1-2	.	TGCGCCAGCAGTGTGACAGTTAACTATGGCTACACCTTC	CASSVTVNYGYTF
TRBV20-1	.	TRBJ1-2	TRBD1	TGCAGTGCCCGGACAGGGAACGACTATGGCTACACCTTC	CSARTGNDYGYTF
TRBV6-2/TRBV6-3	few	TRBJ2-4	TRBD1	TGTGCCAGCAGTTCAGCAGGGGGCCTTTTCAAAAACATTCAGTACTTC	CASSSAGGLFKNIQYF
TRBV5-4	medium-sized	TRBJ2-5	.	TGTGCCAGCAGCTTAACAGGGAAAGAGACCCAGTACTTC	CASSLTGKETQYF
TRBV20-1	few	TRBJ1-5	.	TGCAGTGCTCTCGCGGGGGTGTCGGTTAATAGCAATCAGCCCCAGCATTTT	CSALAGVSVNSNQPQHF
TRBV11-3	.	TRBJ1-3	TRBD1	TGTGCCAGCAGCCCAGGACAGGGGCCAGGAAACACCATATATTTT	CASSPGQGPGNTIYF
TRBV27	few	TRBJ1-2	.	TGTGCCAGCAGTTACTCTCCGGGACGCCCTAACTATGGCTACACCTTC	CASSYSPGRPNYGYTF
TRBV29-1	.	TRBJ2-3	TRBD1	TGCAGCGTAGGACCGGGACAGGGCACAGATACGCAGTATTTT	CSVGPGQGTDTQYF
TRBV27	.	TRBJ2-7	.	TGTGCCAGCAGTTTACGTCCCCCGCTAGACGGAATTTATTACGAGCAGTACTTC	CASSLRPPLDGIYYEQYF
TRBV12-3/TRBV12-4	few	TRBJ1-2	TRBD1	TGTGCCAGCAGTCCGGGGACAGGGAGGGAAGGGCAGAGCACCTTC	CASSPGTGREGQSTF
TRBV27	large	TRBJ1-6	TRBD1	TGTGCCAGCAGTTCCTGGGACAGGGGAATTAATTCACCCCTCCACTTT	CASSSWDRGINSPLHF
TRBV20-1	.	TRBJ1-3	.	TGCAGTGCTAGACCCAATCAGGGCAGTCTGAGGAGCTCTGGAAACACCATATATTTT	CSARPNQGSLRSSGNTIYF
TRBV20-1	few	TRBJ1-6	.	TGCAGTGCTAGCGGCTCAGGGCCACCCCTCCACTTT	CSASGSGPPLHF
TRBV24-1	.	TRBJ2-7	.	TGTGCCACCAGTGACCCGGGACCTATCTCCGAGCAGTACTTC	CATSDPGPISEQYF
TRBV6-1	.	TRBJ1-3	.	TGTGCCAGCACCGGCAGACTGATGAACTCTGGAAACACCATATATTTT	CASTGRLMNSGNTIYF
TRBV15	few	TRBJ2-7	.	TGTGCCACCAGCAGAGATAGGCCCTACGAGCAGTACTTC	CATSRDRPYEQYF
TRBV2	.	TRBJ1-1	.	TGTGCCACCACCGGGGTTATGAACACTGAAGCTTTCTTT	CATTGVMNTEAFF
TRBV2	.	TRBJ1-2	.	TGTGCCAGCAGCGCGGGGCGCTCTAACTATGGCTACACCTTC	CASSAGRSNYGYTF
TRBV20-1	.	TRBJ2-7	.	TGCAGTGCTCTTTTTTTCGAGCAGTACTTC	CSALFFEQYF
TRBV2	.	TRBJ2-2	.	TGTGCCAGCAGTTTCACCGGGGAGCTGTTTTTT	CASSFTGELFF
TRBV20-1	medium-sized	TRBJ2-3	TRBD1	TGCAGTGCTAGAGTGCTTAGCAGGGGGCAGACAGATACGCAGTATTTT	CSARVLSRGQTDTQYF